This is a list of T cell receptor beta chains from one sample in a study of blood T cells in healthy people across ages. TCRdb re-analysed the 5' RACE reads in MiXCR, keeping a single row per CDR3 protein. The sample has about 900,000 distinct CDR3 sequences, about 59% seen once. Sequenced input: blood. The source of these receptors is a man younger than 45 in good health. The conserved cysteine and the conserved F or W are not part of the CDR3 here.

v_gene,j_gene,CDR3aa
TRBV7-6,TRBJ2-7,ASTQGRGTYEQY
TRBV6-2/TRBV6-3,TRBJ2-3,ASSYATEYTDTQY
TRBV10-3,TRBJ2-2,ATCETGIRTGELF
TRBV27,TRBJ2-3,ASNRYSTDTQY
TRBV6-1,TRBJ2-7,ASSEIGESSYEQY
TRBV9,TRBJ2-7,ASSVGTGRSYEQY
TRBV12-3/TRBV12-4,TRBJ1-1,ASRVALNTEAF
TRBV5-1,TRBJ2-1,ASSLGDRGNEQF
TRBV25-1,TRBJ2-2,ASSEFPTGELF
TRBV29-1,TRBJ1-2,SVEKRLTNYGYT
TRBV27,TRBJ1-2,ASSPNVRGLGGYT
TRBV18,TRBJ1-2,ASSPGDPLSYGYT
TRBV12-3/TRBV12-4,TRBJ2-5,ASSLVTGGSETQY
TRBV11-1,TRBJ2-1,ASSPRVKRSSYNEQF
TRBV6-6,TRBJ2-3,ASSHPTSGDTDTQY
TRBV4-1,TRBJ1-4,ASSQQRRVEKLF
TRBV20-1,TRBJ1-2,SASKGTGPYGYT
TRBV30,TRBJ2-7,AWGPTGYEQY
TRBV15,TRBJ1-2,ATSREPLGITNYGYT
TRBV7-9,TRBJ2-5,ASSSRRGGLFDQETQY
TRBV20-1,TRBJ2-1,SARDAYSGGAHEQF
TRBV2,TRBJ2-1,ASSEASLGADEQF
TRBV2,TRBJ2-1,ASPAGGLPSRNEQF
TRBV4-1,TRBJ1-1,ASSQDLGRLNTEAF
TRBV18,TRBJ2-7,ASSIKPSRASRKETLY
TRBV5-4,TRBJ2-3,ASSSPTSGVGTQY
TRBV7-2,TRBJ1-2,ASSLAGAHRYT
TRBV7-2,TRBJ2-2,ASSFSGVTGELF
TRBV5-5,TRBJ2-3,ASSGGGGSLRTDTQY
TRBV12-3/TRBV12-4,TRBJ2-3,ASSYRGTQY
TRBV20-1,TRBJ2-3,SATTSASTDTQY
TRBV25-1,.,ASSEFQGTQETQY
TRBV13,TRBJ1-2,ASSLRGGQENYGYT
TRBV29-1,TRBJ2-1,SVDWGGNEQF
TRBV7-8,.,ASSHSARTYNEQY
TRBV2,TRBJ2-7,ASRGTDSSYEQY
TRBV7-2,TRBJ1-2,ASRKGDRVNYGYT
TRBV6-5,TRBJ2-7,ASSSLGQPAPEPYEQY
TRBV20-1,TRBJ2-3,SARAQAADTQY
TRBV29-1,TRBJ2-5,SIEPSGYQETQY
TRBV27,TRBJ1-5,ASSLGRFNQPQH
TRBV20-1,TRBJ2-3,SANLDTQY
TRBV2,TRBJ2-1,ASSELAGAYNEQF
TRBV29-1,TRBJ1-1,SVEIEIGTEAF